One and the same sample provided the 24 T cell receptor beta chains below, sequenced in a study of cytotoxic CD8 clonotypes in ibrutinib-treated CLL. Only in-frame clones appear in the TCRdb table, and some are missing; sequencing was by immunoSEQ multiplex PCR. The data show roughly 52,000 clones, more than 45% seen once. The sequencing used PBMCs, collected after 12 months of ibrutinib treatment. The receptors originated from a human donor with chronic lymphocytic leukemia.

The chain combines TRBV5-4 with TRBJ2-7; possibly TRBD1 for D (7 bases). Germline-derived CDR1 and CDR2 are SGHNT and YYREEE (reference sequence). The CDR3 has 13 residues. Trimming took 0 bases from V and 6 from J, leaving 10 bases between them. The CDR3 here is CASSLGRGREQYF. DNA for the CDR3: TGTGCCAGCAGCTTGGGGAGGGGGCGCGAGCAGTACTTC.

This chain connects TRBV1 to TRBJ2-1; the table calls TRBD2, which could not be checked here. TRBV1 is a documented pseudogene. The CDR3 contains 13 residues. The CDR3 nucleotides read TGCACCAACGTGAAGCGGGAGCGATATGAGCAGTTCTTC. Translated: CTNVKRERYEQFF.

The rearrangement uses TRBV29-1 and TRBJ1-4; 7 nucleotides match TRBD1. Germline assignment: CDR1 SQVTM and CDR2 ANQGSEA. The CDR3 has 13 amino acids. Germline trimming cut 7 bases from V and 5 bases from J; bases unmatched to any gene: 7. CDR3 protein: CSASGQQNEKLFF. For the CDR3, the DNA is TGCAGCGCTTCGGGACAGCAGAATGAAAAACTGTTTTTT.

This chain joins TRBV6-1 and TRBJ2-5, with 10 bases fitting TRBD2. Germline V CDR1 and CDR2: MNHNS, SASEGT. This CDR3 contains 14 residues. J was trimmed by 4 bases and V by 7 bases; bases with no gene match: 6. The CDR3 DNA reads as TGTGCCAGCACCCCTAGCGGGAGAGGAGAGACCCAGTACTTC. Its translation: CASTPSGRGETQYF.

V is TRBV5-1 and J is TRBJ1-4; possibly TRBD1 for D (5 bases). The V end was cut by 5 bases, the J end by 5 bases, with 19 bases between. This CDR3 has 16 amino acids. Germline loops: CDR1 SGHRS, CDR2 YFSETQ. This CDR3 is CASSFAPEGTNEKLFF. The CDR3, as DNA: TGCGCCAGCAGTTTTGCCCCGGAGGGGACGAATGAAAAACTGTTTTTT.

The V gene is TRBV2, the J gene TRBJ2-7, with a weak D call TRBD2 (5 bases). CDR1 is SNHLY and CDR2 is FYNNEI in the germline V gene. This CDR3 contains 13 residues. Trimming took 3 bases from V and 3 from J, leaving 9 bases between them. The CDR3 coding sequence is TGTGCCAGCAGTGATGAGGGTAGCTACGAGCAGTACTTC. It yields the protein CASSDEGSYEQYF.

Only a few counts were recorded for this clone. This chain joins TRBV28 and TRBJ2-5, with 11 bases that match TRBD2. Germline assignment: CDR1 MDHEN and CDR2 SYDVKM. Trimming removed 2 bases from V and 7 bases from J; junction bases left unmatched: 6. The CDR3 is 15 residues long. The CDR3 DNA sequence: TGTGCCAGCAGTTTAAACCTAGCGGGAGGTGGGACCCAGTACTTC. This codes for CASSLNLAGGGTQYF.

This clone was seen a single time. The chain has TRBV5-4 and TRBJ2-6; no clear D gene. This CDR3 has 13 residues. V was clipped by 4 bases and J by 6 bases, with 8 bases between them. Germline lookup yields CDR1 SGHNT and CDR2 YYREEE (reference sequence). CDR3 in amino acids: CASSLEEANVLTF. The CDR3 coding sequence is TGTGCCAGCAGCCTGGAAGAGGCCAACGTCCTGACTTTC.

The V gene is TRBV2, the J gene TRBJ1-4; weak D call: TRBD1 (6 bases). The CDR3 contains 15 residues. Germline V CDR1 and CDR2: SNHLY, FYNNEI. Between the trimmed V and J ends, which lost 6 bases and 7 bases, there was a span of 18 bases. Written as DNA, the CDR3 is TGTGCCAGCAGCAAGACCGGGACATTGAGTGAAAAACTGTTTTTT. Its translation: CASSKTGTLSEKLFF. Supplemented by reference TRBV2 and TRBJ1-4, the full variable domain reads EPEVTQTPSHQVTQMGQEVILRCVPISNHLYFYWYRQILGQKVEFLVSFYNNEISEKSEIFDDQFSVERPDGSNFTLKIRSTKLEDSAMYFCASSKTGTLSEKLFFGSGTQLSVL.

This clone is a singleton in its sample. V usage is TRBV27 and J usage is TRBJ1-2; D is undetermined. Germline CDR1 reads MNHEY; CDR2 reads SMNVEV (reference sequence). The length of the CDR3 is 14 residues. V lost 4 bases and J 6 bases, leaving 15 bases between the germline ends. CDR3 protein: CASSSSLKRDGYTF. The CDR3 DNA is TGTGCCAGCAGTTCCTCCTTGAAGCGGGATGGCTACACCTTC.

This chain uses TRBV6-1 with TRBJ2-7; TRBD1 agrees at 9 bases. The CDR3 consists of 13 residues. Germline V gene sequence: CDR1 MNHNS, CDR2 SASEGT. Here the CDR3 DNA reads TGTGGCGCCCAACAGGGGGCCTCCTACGAGCAGTACTTC. Its translation: CGAQQGASYEQYF.

The rearrangement uses TRBV5-1 and TRBJ2-3; TRBD2 aligns across 12 bases. Trimming cost V 3 bases and J 5 bases; bases outside gene matches: 1. The V gene's germline CDR1 is SGHRS and CDR2 YFSETQ. The CDR3 contains 14 residues. The CDR3 protein is CASSSTSGGDTQYF. DNA of the CDR3: TGCGCCAGCAGCTCGACTAGCGGGGGAGATACGCAGTATTTT.

This clone has just a few counts. The chain carries TRBV11-3 and TRBJ2-5, with TRBD1 matching 8 bases. The germline V gene has CDR1 SGHNT and CDR2 YENEEA. The CDR3 loop spans 13 amino acids. Losses at the gene ends were 6 bases for V and 4 bases for J; bases not matched to a gene: 4. CDR3 in amino acids: CASSPGQGETQYF. The DNA for the CDR3 is TGTGCCAGCAGTCCTGGACAGGGAGAGACCCAGTACTTC.

The rearrangement uses TRBV28 and TRBJ2-3; possibly TRBD2 for D (6 bases). Germline lookup yields CDR1 MDHEN and CDR2 SYDVKM. The V end lost 6 bases, the J end lost 3 bases, and 10 bases lay between the germline ends. CDR3 length: 13 residues. CDR3 sequence (DNA): TGTGCCAGCAGCCCGGCGGGGACAGATACGCAGTATTTT. Translating it yields CASSPAGTDTQYF.

The V and J genes are TRBV5-8 and TRBJ2-7; D is possibly TRBD1 (6 bases). V was cut by 5 bases and J by 6 bases, with 15 bases left in between. CDR3 length: 13 amino acids. Germline CDR1 is SGHTS and CDR2 is YDEGEE. Here the CDR3 DNA reads TGTGCCAGCAGGGGCAGGGGTACCCTCGAGCAGTACTTC. This translates into CASRGRGTLEQYF. The entire variable domain, with the rest obtained from reference TRBV5-8 and TRBJ2-7, is as follows: EAGVTQSPTHLIKTRGQQATLRCSPISGHTSVYWYQQALGLGLQFLLWYDEGEERNRGNFPPRFSGRQFPNYSSELNVNALELEDSALYLCASRGRGTLEQYFGPGTRLTVT.

CDR3 amino acids: CASSVSGRGTDTQYF. The CDR3 bases are TGTGCCAGCAGCGTTAGCGGGAGAGGCACAGATACGCAGTATTTT. This chain uses TRBV11-3 with TRBJ2-3; 9 nucleotides align to TRBD2. The length of the CDR3 is 15 residues. Germline CDR1 reads SGHNT; CDR2 reads YENEEA. After removal of 5 bases from V and 1 base from J, the junction contained 4 bases not matched to a gene.

Here the CDR3 reads CASSIPQGLRYGYTF. The CDR3, as DNA: TGTGCCAGCAGTATCCCCCAGGGGCTGCGCTATGGCTACACCTTC. The gene calls are TRBV28 and TRBJ1-2, with TRBD1 as a possible D gene (6 bases). Trimming shortened V by 5 bases and J by 4 bases, and 17 bases separated the two germline ends. Per germline, CDR1 MDHEN and CDR2 SYDVKM. This CDR3 spans 15 amino acids.

DNA of the CDR3: TGTGCCAGCAGCGATGACGCGGGGACCTCCTACGAGCAGTACTTC. This codes for CASSDDAGTSYEQYF. The chain is built from TRBV4-2 and TRBJ2-7; D possibly corresponds to TRBD2 (6 bases). The length of the CDR3 is 15 residues. Per germline, CDR1 LGHNA and CDR2 YNFKEQ. V was cut by 5 bases and J by 0 bases, with 14 bases left in between.

The CDR3 DNA is TGTGCCAGCGCGGATAGCACCGGGGAGCTGTTTTTT. This codes for CASADSTGELFF. The V and J genes are TRBV28 and TRBJ2-2; no reliable D call. In germline, CDR1 is MDHEN, CDR2 SYDVKM. The CDR3 has 12 amino acids. Trimming removed 8 bases at V and 4 bases at J, with 8 bases between. Full variable domain (missing parts from reference TRBV28 and TRBJ2-2): DVKVTQSSRYLVKRTGEKVFLECVQDMDHENMFWYRQDPGLGLRLIYFSYDVKMKEKGDIPEGYSVSREKKERFSLILESASTNQTSMYLCASADSTGELFFGEGSRLTVL.

The CDR3 is CASSHRVAYEQYF. The CDR3 nucleotides read TGTGCCAGCAGCCACAGGGTTGCCTACGAGCAGTACTTC. This chain connects TRBV28 to TRBJ2-7; D possibly corresponds to TRBD1 (6 bases). Germline CDR1 and CDR2: MDHEN and SYDVKM. The germline V and J ends were trimmed by 6 bases and 2 bases, with 11 bases remaining between them. The CDR3 totals 13 residues.

The chain links TRBV5-1 to TRBJ2-6; 12 bases are a match to TRBD2. The CDR3 consists of 17 residues. CDR1 is SGHRS, CDR2 YFSETQ, per germline. V dropped 5 bases and J dropped 1; count of bases not matched to a gene: 4. The CDR3 region is CASSRTSGTSGANVLTF. The CDR3 region has the DNA TGCGCCAGCAGTCGGACTAGCGGGACATCTGGGGCCAACGTCCTGACTTTC.

This clone was picked up a small number of times. The chain is built from TRBV18 and TRBJ1-1; tentatively, D is TRBD1 (5 bases). The V gene's germline CDR1 is KGHSH and CDR2 LQKENI. The CDR3 consists of 13 residues. The V end was cut by 5 bases, the J end by 3 bases, with 10 bases between. The CDR3 coding sequence is TGTGCCAGCTCAATCCGAGGGGACACTGAAGCTTTCTTT. It codes for CASSIRGDTEAFF.

The chain uses TRBV4-2 and TRBJ2-7, with TRBD2 matching over 8 bases. With V trimmed by 3 bases and J by 2 bases, 12 bases remained unmatched. This CDR3 has 17 amino acids. Germline-derived CDR1 and CDR2 are LGHNA and YNFKEQ. CDR3 DNA: TGTGCCAGCAGCCAGCGCCCGGGAGGGACGGCTGCCTACGAGCAGTACTTC. Translating it yields CASSQRPGGTAAYEQYF.

The chain couples TRBV7-9 to TRBJ2-3, with TRBD2 matching 7 bases. V dropped 1 base and J dropped 1; count of bases not matched to a gene: 2. The CDR3 is 15 residues long. Germline CDR1 SEHNR, CDR2 FQNEAQ (reference sequence). CDR3 bases: TGTGCCAGCAGCTTAGGACTAGCTGGCACAGATACGCAGTATTTT. Encoded protein: CASSLGLAGTDTQYF.